These T cell receptor beta chains were read from a single sample in a study of T cell repertoires in cytomegalovirus infection. TCRdb reprocessed the reads with MiXCR, giving one entry per CDR3 protein. The sample holds 200,000 to 300,000 distinct CDR3 sequences; approximately 13% are singletons and the top ten take 1.6%. Material: PBMCs. These receptor sequences come from a human donor in good health (CMV status not recorded). Some clones in this sample may be carry-over from other donors' samples. Both conserved end residues are part of each CDR3. Each record gives: J gene, D gene, clone size, V gene, CDR3 DNA, CDR3 protein. D genes are given only for firm matches. Size tells how often a clone was seen (once, few, many) or the class of an expanded clone, and some rows leave it out.

J: TRBJ2-7
D: TRBD2
size: many
V: TRBV7-2
DNA: TGTGCCAGCAGCTTACTCGCAGCGGGGGGCCACGAGCAGTACTTC
CDR3: CASSLLAAGGHEQYF

J: TRBJ1-1
D: NA
size: many
V: TRBV11-2
DNA: TGTGCCAGCAGGCCCGGGGGCGGGTACACTGAAGCTTTCTTT
CDR3: CASRPGGGYTEAFF

J: TRBJ1-5
D: NA
size: many
V: TRBV7-2
DNA: TGTGCCAGCAGCTCCCGGAGGGGGGCTTCGGGCAATCAGCCCCAGCATTTT
CDR3: CASSSRRGASGNQPQHF

J: TRBJ2-7
D: TRBD2
size: NA
V: TRBV28
DNA: TGTGCCAGCAGGGGGGGGGTTCGGTACGAGCAGTACTTC
CDR3: CASRGGVRYEQYF

J: TRBJ1-6
D: NA
size: many
V: TRBV7-2
DNA: TGTGCCAGCAGCTTAGTAGGACAGCTGACCCGTCCCACCCTTTCACCCCTCCACTTT
CDR3: CASSLVGQLTRPTLSPLHF

J: TRBJ2-3
D: TRBD2
size: many
V: TRBV7-8
DNA: TGTGCCAGCAGCTTAGCTGTAGCTAGCGGGTGGTCAGATACGCAGTATTTT
CDR3: CASSLAVASGWSDTQYF

J: TRBJ1-1
D: NA
size: NA
V: TRBV20-1
DNA: TGCAGTGCTAGGGACTACGGGGCGAACACTGAAGCTTTCTTT
CDR3: CSARDYGANTEAFF

J: TRBJ1-1
D: TRBD1
size: many
V: TRBV6-1
DNA: TGTGCCAGCAGTTCTCAGGGGGCGAACCCGAACACTGAAGCTTTCTTT
CDR3: CASSSQGANPNTEAFF

J: TRBJ1-5
D: NA
size: NA
V: TRBV29-1
DNA: TGCAGCGTTGGGTTTCGGGACCCTAATCAGCCCCAGCATTTT
CDR3: CSVGFRDPNQPQHF

J: TRBJ1-1
D: NA
size: NA
V: TRBV7-2
DNA: TGTGCCAACAAAAAACCACAGGCCCAGAGAAACACTGAAGCTTTCTTT
CDR3: CANKKPQAQRNTEAFF

J: TRBJ2-4
D: NA
size: NA
V: TRBV29-1
DNA: TGCAGCGTTGTGCAGGGAGTCAAAAACATTCAGTACTTC
CDR3: CSVVQGVKNIQYF

J: TRBJ1-6
D: NA
size: few
V: TRBV7-9
DNA: TGTGCCAGCAGCCCGGCCGGACAGCTGTTTAATTCACCCCTCCACTTT
CDR3: CASSPAGQLFNSPLHF

J: TRBJ1-5
D: NA
size: NA
V: TRBV20-1
DNA: TGCAGTGCTAGTGCGGGGGTTAATCAGCCCCAGCATTTT
CDR3: CSASAGVNQPQHF

J: TRBJ2-1
D: NA
size: many
V: TRBV7-3
DNA: TGTGCCAGCAGCCGTATCACAGGGTCGGGCAATGAGCAGTTCTTC
CDR3: CASSRITGSGNEQFF

J: TRBJ1-3
D: NA
size: few
V: TRBV11-2
DNA: TGTGCCAGCAGCTTAACCCCGCGCTCTGGAAACACCATATATTTT
CDR3: CASSLTPRSGNTIYF

J: TRBJ1-5
D: NA
size: NA
V: TRBV5-1
DNA: TGCGCCAGCAAGATGGGGGTCGGGAGCAATCAGCCCCAGCATTTT
CDR3: CASKMGVGSNQPQHF

J: TRBJ2-2
D: TRBD2
size: many
V: TRBV7-3
DNA: TGTGCCAGCAGCTCCCTAGCGGGGGCGGACACCGGGGAGCTGTTTTTT
CDR3: CASSSLAGADTGELFF

J: TRBJ1-3
D: NA
size: NA
V: TRBV28
DNA: TGTGCCAGCAGTACCCAAGAGGGTTGGGGAAACACCATATATTTT
CDR3: CASSTQEGWGNTIYF

J: TRBJ1-6
D: NA
size: many
V: TRBV7-2
DNA: TGTGCCAGCAGCCCCACTACCCTGGGGAGCTCCTATAATTCACCCCTCCACTTT
CDR3: CASSPTTLGSSYNSPLHF

J: TRBJ2-3
D: TRBD2
size: many
V: TRBV7-2
DNA: TGTGCCAGCAGCTTAGGGACTAGCGGGAGGCCGCGGAGCACAGATACGCAGTATTTT
CDR3: CASSLGTSGRPRSTDTQYF

J: TRBJ2-2
D: NA
size: many
V: TRBV29-1
DNA: TGCAGCGTCCCAAGAGGGGTAACGACCGGGGAGCTGTTTTTT
CDR3: CSVPRGVTTGELFF

J: TRBJ2-7
D: TRBD2
size: many
V: TRBV2
DNA: TGTGCCAGCAGTACCGGGACTAGGGGCTACGAGCAGTACTTC
CDR3: CASSTGTRGYEQYF

J: TRBJ1-1
D: NA
size: NA
V: TRBV7-8
DNA: TGTGCCAGCAGCTTTGCAGGGGAGGGTACTGAAGCTTTCTTT
CDR3: CASSFAGEGTEAFF

J: TRBJ1-5
D: NA
size: few
V: TRBV19
DNA: TGTGCCAGTAGTATTGTCCCGACCCAGCCCCAGCATTTT
CDR3: CASSIVPTQPQHF

J: TRBJ1-2
D: TRBD1
size: many
V: TRBV7-2
DNA: TGTGCCAGCAGCTTTAACGGACAGGGGGTAGAAGGCTACACCTTC
CDR3: CASSFNGQGVEGYTF

J: TRBJ1-2
D: TRBD1
size: many
V: TRBV19
DNA: TGTGCCAGTCTCCAGACAGGGGGCGGTGGCTACACCTTC
CDR3: CASLQTGGGGYTF

J: TRBJ1-5
D: NA
size: few
V: TRBV20-1
DNA: TGCAGTGCTAGTTCCCCCGGGGGTCCCAATCAGCCCCAGCATTTT
CDR3: CSASSPGGPNQPQHF

J: TRBJ2-3
D: NA
size: many
V: TRBV18
DNA: TGTGCCAGCTCACCACCGAGCGGGGATACGCAGTATTTT
CDR3: CASSPPSGDTQYF

J: TRBJ1-6
D: TRBD1
size: many
V: TRBV7-2
DNA: TGTGCCAGCAGCTTACAAACAGGGGGGGGACCCCTCCACTTT
CDR3: CASSLQTGGGPLHF

J: TRBJ1-1
D: NA
size: NA
V: TRBV5-1
DNA: TGCGCCAGCAGCTTGACAGGGAAGGTTGAAGCTTTCTTT
CDR3: CASSLTGKVEAFF

J: TRBJ2-5
D: TRBD2
size: few
V: TRBV19
DNA: TGTGCCAGTAGTACTAGCGGGAGTTCGGAGACCCAGTACTTC
CDR3: CASSTSGSSETQYF

J: TRBJ2-1
D: TRBD2
size: few
V: TRBV19
DNA: TGTGCCAGTAGTCCCCAACCCGGGGGGGGCAATGAGCAGTTCTTC
CDR3: CASSPQPGGGNEQFF

J: TRBJ2-7
D: TRBD1
size: many
V: TRBV19
DNA: TGTGCCAGTAGTATTGCACAGGGGGCGCAGTACGAGCAGTACTTC
CDR3: CASSIAQGAQYEQYF

J: TRBJ2-5
D: NA
size: many
V: TRBV7-2
DNA: TGTGCCAGCAGCCCTCGGAGGGGCATAGCAGAGACCCAGTACTTC
CDR3: CASSPRRGIAETQYF

J: TRBJ1-2
D: NA
size: many
V: TRBV7-9
DNA: TGTGCCAGCACCCCAGACGGCGGAAACTATGGCTACACCTTC
CDR3: CASTPDGGNYGYTF

J: TRBJ2-1
D: NA
size: NA
V: TRBV5-4
DNA: TGTACCAGCAGCTTAGGACGTGGGAGCTCCTACAATGAGCAGTTCTTC
CDR3: CTSSLGRGSSYNEQFF

J: TRBJ2-1
D: TRBD2
size: NA
V: TRBV4-2
DNA: TGTGCCAGCAGCCAGCAAAACGGACTAGCGGGATCCTACAATGAGCAGTTCTTC
CDR3: CASSQQNGLAGSYNEQFF

J: TRBJ1-2
D: TRBD1
size: few
V: TRBV2
DNA: TGTGCCAGCAGACAGGGGTACTATGGCTACACCTTC
CDR3: CASRQGYYGYTF

J: TRBJ2-2
D: TRBD2
size: few
V: TRBV20-1
DNA: TGCAGTGCTAGAGGGGCTAGCGGGGCCGCCGGGGAGCTGTTTTTT
CDR3: CSARGASGAAGELFF

J: TRBJ2-2
D: NA
size: many
V: TRBV7-8
DNA: TGTGCCAGCAGCTTACATGACACCGGGGAGCTGTTTTTT
CDR3: CASSLHDTGELFF

J: TRBJ2-7
D: NA
size: NA
V: TRBV2
DNA: TGTGCCAGCAGTCCCCGTCCGGCCGAGCAGTACTTC
CDR3: CASSPRPAEQYF

J: TRBJ2-5
D: NA
size: NA
V: TRBV2
DNA: TGTGCCAGCACCTCGGACTCGACAAGAGTGACCCAGTACTTC
CDR3: CASTSDSTRVTQYF

J: TRBJ2-1
D: TRBD2
size: many
V: TRBV11-2
DNA: TGTGCCAGCAGCTTAGACCGACTAGCGGGAGAGGTTGACAATGAGCAGTTCTTC
CDR3: CASSLDRLAGEVDNEQFF

J: TRBJ1-1
D: TRBD1
size: many
V: TRBV7-2
DNA: TGTGCCAGCAGCTCTGGACAGGGGGCAAGCACTGAAGCTTTCTTT
CDR3: CASSSGQGASTEAFF

J: TRBJ2-2
D: TRBD2
size: few
V: TRBV2
DNA: TGTGCCAGCAGTGGGACTAGCGGGAGTGGCACCGGGGAGCTGTTTTTT
CDR3: CASSGTSGSGTGELFF

J: TRBJ2-1
D: TRBD2
size: many
V: TRBV28
DNA: TGTGCCAGCAGCTGGGCCAGCGGGAGGTACAATGAGCAGTTCTTC
CDR3: CASSWASGRYNEQFF

J: TRBJ2-2
D: NA
size: NA
V: TRBV19
DNA: TGTGCCAGTAGTATCGGGGTCGAAAACGGGGAGCTGTTTTTT
CDR3: CASSIGVENGELFF

J: TRBJ2-2
D: NA
size: many
V: TRBV7-3
DNA: TGTGCCAGCAGCATCACCTACACCGGGGAGCTGTTTTTT
CDR3: CASSITYTGELFF

J: TRBJ2-1
D: NA
size: few
V: TRBV2
DNA: TGTGCCAGCCGACAGGATTTTAACAATGAGCAGTTCTTC
CDR3: CASRQDFNNEQFF

J: TRBJ2-1
D: NA
size: many
V: TRBV6-2/TRBV6-3
DNA: TGTGCCAGCAGTTATGCCCTCTCGTGGTCCTACAATGAGCAGTTCTTC
CDR3: CASSYALSWSYNEQFF

J: TRBJ1-5
D: NA
size: NA
V: TRBV6-1
DNA: TGTGCCACCGGACCAGGGGTATGGCAGCCCCAGCATTTT
CDR3: CATGPGVWQPQHF

J: TRBJ1-6
D: NA
size: many
V: TRBV12-3/TRBV12-4
DNA: TGTGCCAGCAGTTTTCGGGGCACCCGCTATAATTCACCCCTCCACTTT
CDR3: CASSFRGTRYNSPLHF

J: TRBJ2-4
D: TRBD2
size: NA
V: TRBV28
DNA: TGTGCCAGCAGTTCTCGCGGGGGTGGGGTGGACATTCAGTACTTC
CDR3: CASSSRGGGVDIQYF

J: TRBJ2-2
D: NA
size: NA
V: TRBV7-4
DNA: TGTGCCAGCAGCATCGTCCTGTACGGGGAGCTGTTTTTT
CDR3: CASSIVLYGELFF

J: TRBJ2-5
D: TRBD2
size: many
V: TRBV6-2/TRBV6-3
DNA: TGTGCCAGCAGTTACTCCAGGACTAGCGGGAGAGGATCTTTTGAGACCCAGTACTTC
CDR3: CASSYSRTSGRGSFETQYF

J: TRBJ1-2
D: NA
size: many
V: TRBV7-9
DNA: TGTGCCAGCAGCCCCCCGGGGCCGGGGGGCTACACCTTC
CDR3: CASSPPGPGGYTF

J: TRBJ1-2
D: NA
size: NA
V: TRBV25-1
DNA: TGTGCCAGCAGTGAGGGCCGCGCGGGCTACACCTTC
CDR3: CASSEGRAGYTF

J: TRBJ2-7
D: NA
size: NA
V: TRBV7-9
DNA: TGTGCCAGCAGCTTTTTCCAGAGCTACGAGCAGTACTTC
CDR3: CASSFFQSYEQYF

J: TRBJ2-3
D: TRBD2
size: few
V: TRBV5-1
DNA: TGCGCCAGCAGCTTGGTGGCTAGCGGGGACAGCACAGATACGCAGTATTTT
CDR3: CASSLVASGDSTDTQYF

J: TRBJ2-7
D: TRBD1
size: few
V: TRBV20-1
DNA: TGCAGTGCTCACAGGGGGGACGTGCAGTACTTC
CDR3: CSAHRGDVQYF